This T cell receptor beta chain was identified during a study of CD8+ T cells in alopecia areata. cDNA prepared by RNA extraction and subsequent reverse transcription served as the template for sequencing. Data came from immunoSEQ multiplex PCR; TCRdb stores just in-frame clones and leaves some out. The sample yields more than 200,000 clones, roughly two thirds seen once. The CDR3 sequence is 13 residues long. V lost 4 bases and J lost 4, with 10 bases in between. Germline CDR1 reads ENHRY; CDR2 reads SYGVKD. The gene calls are TRBV10-3 and TRBJ1-2, with a possible D match to TRBD1 (5 bases). The input for sequencing was CD4+ T cells sorted from blood, taken at week 0. This TCR derives from a human donor with alopecia areata. The CDR3 DNA reads TGTGCCATCAGTGGGGGAAGGGGCTATGGCTACACCTTC. It yields the protein CAISGGRGYGYTF.